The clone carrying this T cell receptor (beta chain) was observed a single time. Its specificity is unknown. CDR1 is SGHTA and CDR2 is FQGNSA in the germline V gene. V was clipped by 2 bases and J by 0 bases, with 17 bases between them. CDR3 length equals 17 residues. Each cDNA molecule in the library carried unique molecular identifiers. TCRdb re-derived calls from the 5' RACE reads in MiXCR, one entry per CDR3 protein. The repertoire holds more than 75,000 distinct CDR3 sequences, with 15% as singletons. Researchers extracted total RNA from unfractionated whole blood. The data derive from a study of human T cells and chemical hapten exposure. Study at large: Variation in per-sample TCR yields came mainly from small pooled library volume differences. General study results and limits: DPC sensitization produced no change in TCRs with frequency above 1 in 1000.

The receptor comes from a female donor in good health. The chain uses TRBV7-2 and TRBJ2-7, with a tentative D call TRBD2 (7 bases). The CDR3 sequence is CASSLQPAGAGSYEQYF. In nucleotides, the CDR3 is TGTGCCAGCAGCTTACAGCCTGCGGGGGCTGGCTCCTACGAGCAGTACTTC.